These T cell receptor beta chains were read from a single sample in a study of T cell responses to AZD1222 COVID-19 vaccine. This table comes from immunoSEQ multiplex PCR, and its TCRdb copy is limited to in-frame clones, with some not included. The sample yields around 140,000 clones, 89% seen once. This sample comprised peripheral blood, obtained on day 0 of AZD1222 vaccination. All receptors derive from an adult in good health. The CDR3 runs from the conserved cysteine through the conserved F or W. The D gene is left open where the match is weak. The size of a clone is reported for some rows only, either as once, few or many, or as a class for expanded clones.

d_gene	abundance	j_gene	v_gene	len	CDR3nt	CDR3aa
-	-	TRBJ1-1	TRBV11-2	13	TGTGCCAGCAGCCCTAGCTCCAGCGCTGAAGCTTTCTTT	CASSPSSSAEAFF
TRBD1	-	TRBJ2-7	TRBV2	14	TGTGCCAGCACCAGACAGGGGGTTGCGGACGAGCAGTACTTC	CASTRQGVADEQYF
-	once	TRBJ1-5	TRBV19	13	TGTGCCAGTAGTATAACCGGGCCCCAGCCCCAGCATTTT	CASSITGPQPQHF
-	-	TRBJ2-7	TRBV18	15	TGTGCCAGCTCACCACTTTCAGGGAGCGGTGGAGAGCAGTACTTC	CASSPLSGSGGEQYF
TRBD1	-	TRBJ1-1	TRBV27	14	TGTGCCAGCAGTTGGGACAGTCGGTACACTGAAGCTTTCTTT	CASSWDSRYTEAFF
TRBD1	-	TRBJ1-5	TRBV18	16	TGTGCCAGCTCACCAGGGACAGGGAACGTCAATCAGCCCCAGCATTTT	CASSPGTGNVNQPQHF
TRBD1	-	TRBJ1-5	TRBV20-1	14	TGCAGTGCTAGTCCTGACAGGGCCAATCAGCCCCAGCATTTT	CSASPDRANQPQHF
-	-	TRBJ1-4	TRBV4-2	15	TGTGCCAGCAGCCAAGATAGTCAGAGAGTGGCCAAACTGTTTTTT	CASSQDSQRVAKLFF
TRBD2	-	TRBJ2-6	TRBV6-6	20	TGTGCCAGCAGTCGCCAAGGTCGGGGACTAGCGGGACCTGGGGCCAACGTCCTGACTTTC	CASSRQGRGLAGPGANVLTF
-	-	TRBJ2-7	TRBV5-8	12	TGTGCCAGCAGCCCAGACAGCTACGAGCAGTACTTC	CASSPDSYEQYF
-	-	TRBJ1-6	TRBV28	13	TGTGCCAGCAGTTTAGGGAGCCATGGACCCCTCCACTTT	CASSLGSHGPLHF
TRBD1	-	TRBJ1-5	TRBV12-3/TRBV12-4	13	TGTGCCAGCAGTTTAGACAGGGGCCAGCCCCAGCATTTT	CASSLDRGQPQHF
TRBD1	-	TRBJ2-1	TRBV3-1/TRBV3-2	13	TGTGCCAGCACCTGGACAGGGGTCAAGGAGCAGTTCTTC	CASTWTGVKEQFF
TRBD1	-	TRBJ1-3	TRBV5-6	16	TGTGCCAGCAGCCGAGACAGGGGCCGGATGAGCTACACCATATATTTT	CASSRDRGRMSYTIYF
TRBD2	-	TRBJ2-3	TRBV5-1	16	TGCGCCAGCAGCTTGGTAGTAGCGGGATTGGCAGATACGCAGTATTTT	CASSLVVAGLADTQYF
-	-	TRBJ1-2	TRBV29-1	12	TGCAGCGTGCGCGACACGAACTATGGCTACACCTTC	CSVRDTNYGYTF
-	-	TRBJ1-2	TRBV21-1	13	TGTGCCAGCAGCGGGGGGACCGAGTATGGCTACACCTTC	CASSGGTEYGYTF
TRBD2	-	TRBJ2-7	TRBV18	13	TGTGCCAGCTCTACTAGCGACGCCTACGAGCAGTACTTC	CASSTSDAYEQYF
-	once	TRBJ1-4	TRBV5-4	16	TGTGCCAGCAGCTTGTTATCTGGGGGGACGGATGAAAAACTGTTTTTT	CASSLLSGGTDEKLFF
-	once	TRBJ2-7	TRBV5-4	12	TGTGCCAGCAGCTGGGGTAGAAGCGAGCAGTACTTC	CASSWGRSEQYF
-	-	TRBJ1-5	TRBV5-6	14	TGTGCCAGCAGCTCAGGATATGGGTATCAGCCCCAGCATTTT	CASSSGYGYQPQHF
-	-	TRBJ1-5	TRBV20-1	14	TGCAGTGCTAGTTCTGCCGGGGGGAATCAGCCCCAGCATTTT	CSASSAGGNQPQHF
-	-	TRBJ1-1	TRBV12-5	15	TGTGCTAGTGCCTATTCAATGAGGGGGACCACTGAAGCTTTCTTT	CASAYSMRGTTEAFF
-	-	TRBJ2-7	TRBV28	17	TGTGCCAGCACCACATCCGGCGCAGCGGCGGAACCCTACGAGCAGTACTTC	CASTTSGAAAEPYEQYF
TRBD1	-	TRBJ2-3	TRBV2	14	TGTGCCACAATCCCGGGACAGGATCCAAGGACGCAGTATTTT	CATIPGQDPRTQYF
TRBD1	-	TRBJ1-2	TRBV28	15	TGTGCCAGCAGTTTACTCCCGGGACAGGGCTATGGCTACACCTTC	CASSLLPGQGYGYTF
-	-	TRBJ2-5	TRBV29-1	14	TGCAGCGTTGACGTTACGGCTAAAGCAGAGACCCAGTACTTC	CSVDVTAKAETQYF
-	-	TRBJ2-5	TRBV2	15	TGTGCCAGCAGTGAAGACCCAGGCAGTGGAGAGACCCAGTACTTC	CASSEDPGSGETQYF
TRBD1	-	TRBJ1-6	TRBV18	14	TGTGCCAGCACCCGGGACAGGGAGAATTCACCCCTCCACTTT	CASTRDRENSPLHF
-	-	TRBJ1-5	TRBV19	15	TGTGCCAGTAGTATCGGGACAATCCCCAATCAGCCCCAGCATTTT	CASSIGTIPNQPQHF
TRBD1	-	TRBJ1-6	TRBV19	13	TGTGCCAGTGGGGACAGAGCCTATTCACCCCTCCACTTT	CASGDRAYSPLHF
TRBD1	-	TRBJ2-5	TRBV6-2/TRBV6-3	15	TGTGCCAGCAGTTACTCGACAGGGTATAGGGTGACCCAGTACTTC	CASSYSTGYRVTQYF
-	-	TRBJ1-1	TRBV4-2	16	TGTGCCAGCAGCCAACCCGACAAGGGAGGGGACACTGAAGCTTTCTTT	CASSQPDKGGDTEAFF
-	-	TRBJ1-2	TRBV5-4	14	TGTGCCAGCACCCCAACTAGGGGACAAAGGGGCTACACCTTC	CASTPTRGQRGYTF
-	-	TRBJ1-1	TRBV29-1	14	TGCAGCGTTGACGGAGGGGTTTCGGACACTGAAGCTTTCTTT	CSVDGGVSDTEAFF
-	-	TRBJ2-3	TRBV4-1	16	TGCGCCAGCAGCCAAGACGGGCGGGGTTCCACAGATACGCAGTATTTT	CASSQDGRGSTDTQYF
TRBD1	-	TRBJ1-1	TRBV7-9	15	TGTGCCAGCAGGATCGGGGACAGGGCGAACACTGAAGCTTTCTTT	CASRIGDRANTEAFF
TRBD1	once	TRBJ1-2	TRBV4-3	16	TGCGCCAGCAGCCAAGAATTCCGGGACAGGGGGCAGGGCTACACCTTC	CASSQEFRDRGQGYTF
-	-	TRBJ2-7	TRBV6-6	13	TGTGCCAGCAGTAGTCGCGATAACTACGAGCAGTACTTC	CASSSRDNYEQYF
-	-	TRBJ1-1	TRBV5-1	14	TGCGCCAGCAGCTCGGGACAATGGAACACTGAAGCTTTCTTT	CASSSGQWNTEAFF
TRBD1	-	TRBJ1-5	TRBV19	16	TGTGCCAGTAGTATAGTTGCCGGGACAGGGAATCAGCCCCAGCATTTT	CASSIVAGTGNQPQHF
-	-	TRBJ2-2	TRBV7-2	15	TGTGCCAGCAGCTTGTGGGTAGCGAGTACCGGGGAGCTGTTTTTT	CASSLWVASTGELFF
TRBD1	medium-sized	TRBJ1-2	TRBV4-1	15	TGCGCCAGCAGCCACCGGGACAGGGGGGGTGATGGCTACACCTTC	CASSHRDRGGDGYTF
-	-	TRBJ1-3	TRBV6-5	15	TGTGCCAGCAGTTACGCTAGACAGTCTGGAAACACCATATATTTT	CASSYARQSGNTIYF
TRBD1	-	TRBJ1-2	TRBV7-2	15	TGTGCCAGCAGCTACCTACCGGGACAGATCTATGGCTACACCTTC	CASSYLPGQIYGYTF
TRBD1	-	TRBJ2-7	TRBV6-5	14	TGTGCCAGCAGCCAACACAGGGGCGTTTGGGGGCAGTACTTC	CASSQHRGVWGQYF
TRBD2	-	TRBJ2-1	TRBV7-2	18	TGTGCCAGCAGCTTAGCGAACTCTAGCGGGAGGGCCACAAATGAGCAGTTCTTC	CASSLANSSGRATNEQFF
-	-	TRBJ2-7	TRBV19	14	TGTGCCAGTAGTATATCGCAGGGAGGCTACGAGCAGTACTTC	CASSISQGGYEQYF
-	-	TRBJ2-5	TRBV30	15	TGTGCCTGGAGCGAGCAAAGGGGAATAAAAGAGACCCAGTACTTC	CAWSEQRGIKETQYF
-	-	TRBJ2-7	TRBV2	14	TGTGCCAGCTCCTTCTCCGGGACCCCCTACGAGCAGTACTTC	CASSFSGTPYEQYF
-	-	TRBJ1-2	TRBV7-8	15	TGTGCCAGCAGCTTAGCAGGGGTTTCTAACTATGGCTACACCTTC	CASSLAGVSNYGYTF
-	few	TRBJ1-4	TRBV6-2/TRBV6-3	14	TGTGCCAGCAGTTCCTTTATGCAACAAGAAAAACTGTTTTTT	CASSSFMQQEKLFF
-	-	TRBJ1-4	TRBV18	14	TGTGCCAGCTCACCACCGGGGGACGTGGGGAAACTGTTTTTT	CASSPPGDVGKLFF
TRBD1	-	TRBJ2-7	TRBV27	15	TGTGCCAGCAGCCGGGGGGGACAGGGGGCGCGAAAGCAGTACTTC	CASSRGGQGARKQYF